The 15 T cell receptor beta chains presented below share a single source sample, sequenced in a study of vaccination and CD4 T cells after COVID-19. Cultured CD4+ T cell DNA underwent sequencing with the Oncomine TCR Beta short-read assay. Via MiXCR, TCRdb re-called the PCR reads, giving one row per CDR3 protein. The sample lists under 20,000 distinct CDR3 sequences; approximately 22% were seen once. Treatment: roughly ten-day PBMC culture with coronavirus spike peptide pools or control peptides (ViraFEST assay). The antigens these receptors bind are not known. The sequencing sample was made of cultured CD4+ T cells from blood. Receptors were obtained from a human donor with COVID-19.

This clonotype was seen more than once but under ten times. The V and J genes are TRBV7-9 and TRBJ2-5, with D tentatively TRBD1 or TRBD2 (5 bases each). The CDR3 sequence is 13 residues long. Germline-derived CDR1 and CDR2 are SEHNR and FQNEAQ (reference sequence). Deletions cut 5 bases from V and 4 bases from J, with 11 bases between. The CDR3 coding sequence is TGTGCCAGCAGCCCGGGACCCCTAGAGACCCAGTACTTC. Translated: CASSPGPLETQYF.

This clonotype turned up a few times. The chain uses TRBV2 and TRBJ2-2, with TRBD1 matching over 7 bases. CDR1 is SNHLY and CDR2 is FYNNEI in the germline V gene. Losses at the gene ends were 10 bases for V and 2 bases for J; bases not matched to a gene: 16. The CDR3 has 17 amino acids. CDR3 in DNA: TGTGCCATTCGACGGAAAGACAGGGCGACTAACACCGGGGAGCTGTTTTTT. It yields the protein CAIRRKDRATNTGELFF.

This clonotype has only a few counts. J is TRBJ2-1 and V is TRBV6-1; 10 nucleotides match TRBD2. Per germline, CDR1 MNHNS and CDR2 SASEGT. V was pared by 6 bases and J by 0 bases, with 11 bases of the junction left unmatched. The CDR3 consists of 18 residues. In DNA form, the CDR3 reads TGTGCCAGCAGCTCCGGGACTAGCGTCTCTAGCTCCTACAATGAGCAGTTCTTC. Translating gives CASSSGTSVSSSYNEQFF.

The chain has TRBV27 and TRBJ1-5; D not certain. The germline V and J ends were trimmed by 8 bases and 3 bases, with 17 bases remaining between them. CDR1 is MNHEY and CDR2 is SMNVEV in the germline V gene (reference sequence). CDR3 length: 15 amino acids. This CDR3 is CASRTSGTSNQPQHF. CDR3 coding DNA: TGTGCCAGCCGCACTTCAGGCACTTCCAATCAGCCCCAGCATTTT.

Only a few counts were recorded for this clonotype. The CDR3 reads CASSRTPQGPSYEQYF. In nucleotides, the CDR3 is TGTGCCAGCAGCCGCACCCCTCAGGGACCAAGCTACGAGCAGTACTTC. The chain carries TRBV7-9 and TRBJ2-7, with D perhaps given as TRBD1 or TRBD2 (5 bases each). Per germline, CDR1 SEHNR and CDR2 FQNEAQ (reference sequence). CDR3 length: 16 amino acids. Between the trimmed V and J ends, which lost 5 bases and 3 bases, there was a span of 20 bases.

The chain joins TRBV11-3 to TRBJ1-1, with 10 bases identical to TRBD1. V shed 0 bases and J 3 bases; nucleotides not matched to a gene: 7. Per the germline V gene, CDR1 is SGHNT and CDR2 is YENEEA. There are 17 residues in the CDR3. In DNA, the CDR3 is TGTGCCAGCAGCTTAGATCGGGACAGGGGACCAGACACTGAAGCTTTCTTT. This encodes CASSLDRDRGPDTEAFF.

CDR3 sequence: CASSSSRGYTDTQYF. The CDR3 bases are TGTGCCAGCAGCAGTTCTAGGGGTTACACAGATACGCAGTATTTT. The chain joins TRBV7-9 to TRBJ2-3; weak D call: TRBD1 (5 bases). Germline CDR1 reads SEHNR; CDR2 reads FQNEAQ (reference sequence). Trimming cost V 5 bases and J 2 bases, with 14 bases left between them. This CDR3 has 15 residues.

The chain's CDR3 is CASSRTAGRSGYTF. For the CDR3, the DNA is TGTGCCAGCAGTCGAACCGCGGGGCGGAGTGGCTACACCTTC. V usage is TRBV6-1 and J usage is TRBJ1-2, with D tentatively TRBD1 (5 bases). The V end was cut by 5 bases, the J end by 7 bases, with 17 bases between. Germline CDR1 reads MNHNS; CDR2 reads SASEGT. This CDR3 region has 14 residues.

In its sample, this clonotype was seen a few times. The chain carries TRBV27 and TRBJ1-5; TRBD1 agrees at 7 bases. This CDR3 has 13 residues. Germline V CDR1 and CDR2: MNHEY, SMNVEV (reference sequence). After removal of 5 bases from V and 6 bases from J, the junction contained 4 bases not matched to a gene. CDR3 sequence: CASSQDRTQPQHF. As DNA, the CDR3 is TGTGCCAGCAGTCAGGACAGGACTCAGCCCCAGCATTTT.

This clonotype appeared a few times. The chain carries TRBV27 and TRBJ1-4, with D unresolved. Germline lookup yields CDR1 MNHEY and CDR2 SMNVEV (reference sequence). The CDR3 runs 13 residues. V lost 0 bases and J lost 7, with 6 bases in between. CDR3 residues: CASSLSFSEKLFF. In DNA form, the CDR3 reads TGTGCCAGCAGTTTATCCTTTAGTGAAAAACTGTTTTTT.

This clonotype was counted between two and nine times. The chain joins TRBV7-6 to TRBJ1-3; D might be TRBD1 (5 bases). Germline values: CDR1 SGHVS, CDR2 FNYEAQ. Trimming pared 1 base from V and 3 bases from J, leaving 7 bases between. The CDR3 consists of 14 residues. The CDR3 coding sequence is TGTGCCAGCAGCTTAGAAGGGGATGGAAACACCATATATTTT. Translation: CASSLEGDGNTIYF.

The rearrangement uses TRBV6-1 and TRBJ2-4; 10 bases are shared with TRBD2. This CDR3 has 18 residues. From germline, CDR1 is MNHNS and CDR2 SASEGT. Unmatched junction bases numbered 14, after V lost 6 bases and J lost 3 bases. In DNA, the CDR3 is TGTGCCAGCAGGGCGTCGGGAGCGGGGGGGCCCGGCAAAAACATTCAGTACTTC. It encodes CASRASGAGGPGKNIQYF.

This clonotype was found a few times. The chain joins TRBV6-1 to TRBJ1-1; 7 bases are shared with TRBD1. Germline CDR1 reads MNHNS; CDR2 reads SASEGT. V lost 6 bases, J lost 4 bases, and 5 bases stayed unmatched. The CDR3 is made up of 13 amino acids. CDR3 in DNA: TGTGCCAGCAGGGCCTCAGGGGGCACTGAAGCTTTCTTT. This encodes CASRASGGTEAFF.

V gene TRBV28 combines with J gene TRBJ2-2; D not resolved. This CDR3 comprises 15 residues. Germline values: CDR1 MDHEN, CDR2 SYDVKM. Trimming removed 2 bases from V and 0 bases from J, with 7 bases in between. CDR3 in amino acids: CASSLDTTNTGELFF. The CDR3, as DNA: TGTGCCAGCAGTTTAGATACGACGAACACCGGGGAGCTGTTTTTT.

The chain joins TRBV29-1 to TRBJ1-1; D is ambiguous. The CDR3 is 12 amino acids. The germline V gene has CDR1 SQVTM and CDR2 ANQGSEA. Between the trimmed V and J ends, which lost 8 bases and 2 bases, there was a span of 12 bases. CDR3 loop: CSSGPGNTEAFF. For the CDR3, the DNA is TGCAGCTCCGGGCCGGGAAACACTGAAGCTTTCTTT.